The 14 T cell receptor beta chains reported below all come from one sample, sequenced in a study of shared clonotypes between healthy human individuals (dated by TCRdb to about 2020). Libraries came from the immunoSEQ multiplex PCR assay. TCRdb took this table from immuneACCESS and kept in-frame rearrangements with V and J called. Such tables lack part of the clones; where checked against another copy, unresolved V genes explain under half of the gap, and the rest is unexplained. Within this sample are nearly 600,000 clones, with less than 97% of them counted one time only. Of the sample, 0.11% falls within the top ten clones. For the CD8 naive samples, CD45RO-negative cells were positively selected for CCR7, yielding a CD45RA+CCR7+ population from which TemRA cells were excluded. Sequencing used naive CD8+ T cells sorted from blood. What this sample's cell subset or site label stands for: CD45RA+CCR7+. These receptors were obtained from a woman under 40 in good health.

This chain connects TRBV7-8 to TRBJ2-7; 9 bases are a match to TRBD1. Trimming removed 1 base from V and 3 bases from J; junction bases left unmatched: 16. CDR1 is SGHVS, CDR2 FQNEAQ, per germline. The CDR3 runs 19 residues. CDR3 in amino acids: CASSLVGTGPSWRYYEQYF. The CDR3 nucleotides read TGTGCCAGCAGCTTAGTAGGGACAGGGCCCTCCTGGCGTTACTACGAGCAGTACTTC.

The chain links TRBV5-6 to TRBJ2-1, with D hard to call. CDR1 and CDR2 (germline): SGHDT, YYEEEE. CDR3 length: 13 residues. V lost 4 bases and J 0 bases, leaving 5 bases between the germline ends. CDR3: CASSGSSYNEQFF. The CDR3 region has the DNA TGTGCCAGCAGCGGTAGCTCCTACAATGAGCAGTTCTTC.

In DNA, the CDR3 is TGTGCCAGCAGCTTGGTTCGCGGGGCAGCCTACGAGCAGTACTTC. The encoded protein is CASSLVRGAAYEQYF. The V gene is TRBV5-4, the J gene TRBJ2-7; D is perhaps TRBD2 (6 bases). CDR3 length: 15 amino acids. Germline V gene lookup returns CDR1 SGHNT and CDR2 YYREEE (reference sequence). V was trimmed by 0 bases and J by 2 bases, leaving 12 bases between them.

This clone was seen a handful of times. The J gene is TRBJ1-2, the V gene TRBV10-1, with D possibly TRBD1 on 5 matching bases. This CDR3 is built from 12 residues. V lost 6 bases and J 8 bases, leaving 13 bases between the germline ends. From germline, CDR1 is WNHNN and CDR2 SYGVQD (reference sequence). CDR3 loop: CASSDTGYGYTF. The CDR3 coding sequence is TGCGCCAGCAGCGACACAGGCTACGGCTACACCTTC.

CDR3 sequence: CASSEGQGSYQPQHF. Here the CDR3 DNA reads TGTGCCAGCAGTGAAGGACAGGGGTCGTATCAGCCCCAGCATTTT. V gene TRBV6-1 combines with J gene TRBJ1-5; 8 positions agree with TRBD1. The CDR3 covers 15 residues. V lost 1 base and J lost 5; bases outside the gene matches: 4. CDR1 is MNHNS and CDR2 is SASEGT in the germline V gene.

This chain uses TRBV28 with TRBJ2-7; possibly TRBD1 or TRBD2 for D (5 bases each). CDR1 is MDHEN and CDR2 is SYDVKM in the germline V gene. Trimming shortened V by 3 bases and J by 0 bases, and 12 bases separated the two germline ends. The CDR3 spans 15 residues. The CDR3 nucleotides are TGTGCCAGCAGTTTGGGGGTCGCCATCTCCTACGAGCAGTACTTC. It is translated as CASSLGVAISYEQYF.

The gene calls are TRBV16 and TRBJ2-7; TRBD1 is a possible D gene (6 bases). The ends were cut back, 4 bases at V and 6 bases at J, with 16 bases in the middle. The CDR3 is 14 amino acids. Per the germline V gene, CDR1 is KGHSY and CDR2 is FQNENV. The CDR3 protein is CASSPWTALGEQYF. In DNA form, the CDR3 reads TGTGCCAGCAGCCCGTGGACAGCCCTGGGCGAGCAGTACTTC.

The chain recombines TRBV7-9 with TRBJ2-1, with D maybe TRBD1 (6 bases). CDR1 is SEHNR, CDR2 FQNEAQ, per germline (reference sequence). The V and J ends lost 2 bases and 14 bases respectively, with 10 bases between them. The CDR3 has 11 residues. The CDR3 bases are TGTGCCAGCAGCTTATTTACAGGGAAGTTCTTC. Translated: CASSLFTGKFF.

This rearrangement joins TRBV7-9 to TRBJ2-7, with 11 bases matching TRBD2. J lost 7 bases, V lost 5 bases, and 7 bases had no gene match. In germline, CDR1 is SEHNR, CDR2 FQNEAQ (reference sequence). This CDR3 spans 14 amino acids. The CDR3 nucleotides are TGTGCCAGCAGCCCTCCGCGGACTAGCGGGGAGCAGTACTTC. Its protein product is CASSPPRTSGEQYF.

This chain links TRBV6-1 with TRBJ1-1, with D perhaps TRBD1 (5 bases). The CDR3 is made up of 15 amino acids. V dropped 5 bases and J dropped 1 base, with 14 bases sitting between them. Germline assignment: CDR1 MNHNS and CDR2 SASEGT. The CDR3 DNA sequence: TGTGCCAGCAGTAAAGTCCGGGGGACGAACACTGAAGCTTTCTTT. Amino acid sequence: CASSKVRGTNTEAFF.

V is TRBV27 and J is TRBJ1-3; D ambiguous. The CDR3 spans 14 residues. Trimming removed 6 bases from V and 0 bases from J, with 9 bases in between. The germline gives CDR1 MNHEY, CDR2 SMNVEV (reference sequence). CDR3 coding DNA: TGTGCCAGCAGCTATGGGAGCTCTGGAAACACCATATATTTT. As protein: CASSYGSSGNTIYF.

V and J are TRBV27 and TRBJ1-2; 9 positions match TRBD1. The CDR3 sequence is 17 residues long. V trimming: 2 bases; J trimming: 7 bases; junction bases outside the gene matches: 14. CDR1 MNHEY and CDR2 SMNVEV come from the germline V gene (reference sequence). CDR3 region: CASSLVSSQGATSGYTF. CDR3 nucleotides: TGTGCCAGCAGTTTAGTCTCCTCACAGGGGGCAACCTCTGGCTACACCTTC.

The chain recombines TRBV28 with TRBJ1-2; 9 bases agree with TRBD1. The germline gives CDR1 MDHEN, CDR2 SYDVKM. The V and J ends lost 8 bases and 3 bases, in that order; junction bases with no gene match: 16. The CDR3 has 17 residues. As DNA, the CDR3 is TGTGCCAGCCAGATAGGGACAGGGAATCTGGGGGACTATGGCTACACCTTC. Translation: CASQIGTGNLGDYGYTF.

This clone was recorded once. The chain uses TRBV7-2 and TRBJ2-3; D unresolved. Trimming removed 1 base at V and 0 bases at J, with 11 bases between. Germline V gene sequence: CDR1 SGHTA, CDR2 FQGNSA. The CDR3 length is 16 residues. The CDR3 is CASSLGARTSTDTQYF. CDR3 bases: TGTGCCAGCAGCTTAGGAGCGCGAACTAGCACAGATACGCAGTATTTT.